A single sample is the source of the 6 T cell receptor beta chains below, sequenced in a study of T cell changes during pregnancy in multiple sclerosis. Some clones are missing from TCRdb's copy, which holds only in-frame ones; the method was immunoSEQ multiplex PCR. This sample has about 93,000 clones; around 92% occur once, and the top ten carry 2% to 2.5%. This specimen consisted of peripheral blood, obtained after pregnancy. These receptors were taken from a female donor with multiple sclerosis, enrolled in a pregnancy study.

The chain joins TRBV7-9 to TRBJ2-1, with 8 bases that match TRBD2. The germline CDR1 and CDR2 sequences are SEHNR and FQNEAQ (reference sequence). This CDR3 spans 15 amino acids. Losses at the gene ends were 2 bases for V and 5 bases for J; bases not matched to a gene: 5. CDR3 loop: CASSLIRGGNNEQFF. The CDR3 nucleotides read TGTGCCAGCAGCTTAATACGGGGGGGTAACAATGAGCAGTTCTTC.

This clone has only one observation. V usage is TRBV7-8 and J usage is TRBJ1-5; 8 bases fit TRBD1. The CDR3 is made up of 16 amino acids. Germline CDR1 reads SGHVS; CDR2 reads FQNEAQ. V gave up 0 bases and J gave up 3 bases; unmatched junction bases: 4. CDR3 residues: CASSLAAGGTNQPQHF. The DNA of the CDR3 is TGTGCCAGCAGCTTAGCGGCAGGGGGCACCAATCAGCCCCAGCATTTT. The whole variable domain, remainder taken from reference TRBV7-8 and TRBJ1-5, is GAGVSQSPRYKVAKRGQDVALRCDPISGHVSLFWYQQALGQGPEFLTYFQNEAQLDKSGLPSDRFFAERPEGSVSTLKIQRTQQEDSAVYLCASSLAAGGTNQPQHFGDGTRLSIL.

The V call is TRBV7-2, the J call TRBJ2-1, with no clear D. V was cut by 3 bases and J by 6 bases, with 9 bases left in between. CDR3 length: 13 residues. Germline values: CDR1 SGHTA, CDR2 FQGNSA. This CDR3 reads CASSLPPGNEQFF. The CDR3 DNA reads TGTGCCAGCAGCTTGCCCCCCGGCAATGAGCAGTTCTTC.

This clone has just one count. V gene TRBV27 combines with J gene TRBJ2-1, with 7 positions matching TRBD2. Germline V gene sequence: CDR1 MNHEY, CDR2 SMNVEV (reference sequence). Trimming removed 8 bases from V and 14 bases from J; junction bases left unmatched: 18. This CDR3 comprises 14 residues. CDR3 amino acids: CASRTLGGTSREFF. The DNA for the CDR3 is TGTGCCAGCCGGACCCTCGGGGGGACCTCGAGGGAGTTCTTC.

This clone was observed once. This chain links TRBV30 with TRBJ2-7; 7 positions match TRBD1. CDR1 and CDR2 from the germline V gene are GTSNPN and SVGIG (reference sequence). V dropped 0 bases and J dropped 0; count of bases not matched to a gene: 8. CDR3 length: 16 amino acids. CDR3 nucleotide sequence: TGTGCCTGGAGTGTCCGGGACAGTATAGTCTCCTACGAGCAGTACTTC. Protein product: CAWSVRDSIVSYEQYF.

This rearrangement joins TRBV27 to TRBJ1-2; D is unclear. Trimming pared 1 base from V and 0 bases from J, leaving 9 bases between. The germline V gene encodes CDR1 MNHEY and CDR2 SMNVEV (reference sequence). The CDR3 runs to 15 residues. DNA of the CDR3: TGTGCCAGCAGTTTATGGGCGGGGTCTAACTATGGCTACACCTTC. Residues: CASSLWAGSNYGYTF.